This TCR beta chain was obtained from a study of blood T cell repertoires in COVID-19. Study details: The United States, Italy and Spain were the sources of the acute and convalescent COVID-19 samples.

TCRdb keeps only in-frame clones here, not all; method: immunoSEQ multiplex PCR. The repertoire has about 200,000 clones, 65% to 90% of them found once; the top ten carry 13%. Trimming removed 2 bases from V and 9 bases from J, with 11 bases in between. The CDR3 is 12 amino acids. In germline, CDR1 is GTSNPN, CDR2 SVGIG (reference sequence). The clonotype originates from a human donor in a cohort sampled during active COVID-19. This chain uses TRBV30 with TRBJ2-1; no firm D call. Sequencing was done on a sample of peripheral blood. The CDR3 DNA is TGTGCCTGGAGTATGACTCCCACTGAGCAGTTCTTC. This encodes CAWSMTPTEQFF. The whole variable domain, filled in from reference TRBV30 and TRBJ2-1, reads SQTIHQWPATLVQPVGSPLSLECTVEGTSNPNLYWYRQAAGRGLQLLFYSVGIGQISSEVPQNLSASRPQDRQFILSSKKLLLSDSGFYLCAWSMTPTEQFFGPGTRLTVL.